Below, 24 T cell receptor beta chains from the same sample are listed, as sequenced in a study of blood T cell repertoires in COVID-19. TCRdb's copy holds only in-frame clones and misses some; the assay was immunoSEQ multiplex PCR. In the table there are roughly 150,000 clones, around 83% of which are singletons. The sequenced sample consisted of peripheral blood. These receptors were obtained from a woman over 75 with acute or convalescent COVID-19.

V and J are TRBV19 and TRBJ1-5; D is perhaps TRBD1 (5 bases). With 2 bases removed from V and 3 bases from J, the gap between germline ends came to 20 bases. The CDR3 length is 18 residues. The germline V gene encodes CDR1 LNHDA and CDR2 SQIVND (reference sequence). DNA of the CDR3: TGTGCCAGTAGTATATCTCCTGCAGGGTGGGGGGACAATCAGCCCCAGCATTTT. Its translation is CASSISPAGWGDNQPQHF.

This clone came up a few times. This chain uses TRBV10-2 with TRBJ1-2; D is unclear. V was trimmed by 4 bases and J by 8 bases, leaving 14 bases between them. Germline V gene sequence: CDR1 WSHSY, CDR2 SAAADI. This CDR3 is 13 amino acids long. The DNA of the CDR3 is TGCGCCAGCAGTGTCAGGCAGAATTTGGGCTACACCTTC. It specifies CASSVRQNLGYTF.

The CDR3 loop is CASSLPGGTMNTEAFF. The CDR3 nucleotides are TGTGCCAGCAGCTTACCAGGGGGTACGATGAACACTGAAGCTTTCTTT. The V gene is TRBV7-9, the J gene TRBJ1-1; 7 bases are a match to TRBD1. Germline CDR1 SEHNR, CDR2 FQNEAQ (reference sequence). This CDR3 spans 16 amino acids. The J segment lost 0 bases and the V segment lost 2 bases, leaving 6 bases of the junction unmatched.

The chain links TRBV28 to TRBJ1-5, with a tentative D call TRBD1 (5 bases). CDR1 MDHEN and CDR2 SYDVKM come from the germline V gene. There are 15 residues in the CDR3. Deletions cut 6 bases from V and 4 bases from J, with 16 bases between. The CDR3 protein is CASRGSGTSNQPQHF. DNA of the CDR3: TGTGCCAGCAGGGGCAGCGGGACCTCGAATCAGCCCCAGCATTTT.

The chain carries TRBV24-1 and TRBJ1-5, with D tentatively TRBD1 (5 bases). The CDR3 is 13 amino acids. V lost 7 bases, J lost 3 bases, and 9 bases lay in between. CDR1 and CDR2 (germline): KGHDR, SFDVKD. The CDR3 spells CATSQGHNQPQHF. CDR3 in DNA: TGTGCCACCAGCCAGGGTCACAATCAGCCCCAGCATTTT.

This chain links TRBV6-4 with TRBJ1-2, with 8 positions matching TRBD1. The CDR3 contains 15 residues. Germline V CDR1 and CDR2: MRHNA, SNTAGT. Trimming cost V 4 bases and J 5 bases; bases outside gene matches: 9. The CDR3 sequence: CASSVNQGARYGYTF. DNA of the CDR3: TGTGCCAGCAGTGTAAACCAGGGGGCTAGGTATGGCTACACCTTC.

The chain links TRBV5-1 to TRBJ2-3, with D uncertain. Trimming left V 4 bases short and J 2 bases short, with 8 bases between. Per the germline V gene, CDR1 is SGHRS and CDR2 is YFSETQ. This CDR3 spans 13 amino acids. In DNA, the CDR3 is TGCGCCAGCAGCCTAGGCCCCACAGATACGCAGTATTTT. This gives the protein CASSLGPTDTQYF.

This chain's CDR3 is CASSFSSATSTDTQYF. The CDR3 DNA is TGTGCCAGCAGTTTTTCTAGCGCGACTAGCACAGATACGCAGTATTTT. The chain has TRBV28 and TRBJ2-3; the D gene is possibly TRBD2 (6 bases). Deletions cut 3 bases from V and 0 bases from J, with 13 bases between. Germline V gene data show CDR1 as MDHEN and CDR2 as SYDVKM. The length of the CDR3 is 16 residues.

This clone occurred a few times. The chain carries TRBV5-4 and TRBJ2-1; 7 bases align to TRBD2. The V gene's germline CDR1 is SGHNT and CDR2 YYREEE (reference sequence). The CDR3 spans 17 residues. With V trimmed by 2 bases and J by 2 bases, 10 bases remained unmatched. In DNA, the CDR3 is TGTGCCAGCAGCTTACTCGGACTAGTTGGGACCTACAATGAGCAGTTCTTC. It encodes CASSLLGLVGTYNEQFF.

The J gene is TRBJ2-7, the V gene TRBV3-1 (or the pseudogene TRBV3-2), with unresolved D. The V end was cut by 1 base, the J end by 3 bases, with 10 bases between. CDR3 length: 14 residues. Germline V lookup: CDR1 LGHDT, CDR2 YNNKEL (reference sequence). Here the CDR3 DNA reads TGTGCCAGCAGCCAAGTCCGGTCTGACTACGAGCAGTACTTC. It codes for CASSQVRSDYEQYF.

This clone was counted only a few times. As DNA, the CDR3 is TGTGCCAGCAGTTTAGCGGGAGGGGGGCTCAATGAGCAGTTCTTC. Encoded protein: CASSLAGGGLNEQFF. V and J are TRBV27 and TRBJ2-1; 9 positions match TRBD2. V was pared by 2 bases and J by 6 bases, with 5 bases of the junction left unmatched. Germline V gene sequence: CDR1 MNHEY, CDR2 SMNVEV (reference sequence). This CDR3 has 15 amino acids.

The J gene is TRBJ2-5, the V gene TRBV19; no clear D gene. Trimming stripped 0 bases from V and 5 bases from J, with 10 bases between. The germline V gene has CDR1 LNHDA and CDR2 SQIVND (reference sequence). The CDR3 length is 14 residues. The DNA of the CDR3 is TGTGCCAGTAGTATAGATTTGGGCTCCGAGACCCAGTACTTC. The encoded protein is CASSIDLGSETQYF.

The CDR3 DNA reads TGCGCCAGCAGCTTGGTTCCTAGCAAAGAGACCCAGTACTTC. This sequence encodes CASSLVPSKETQYF. The gene calls are TRBV5-1 and TRBJ2-5, with D maybe TRBD2 (5 bases). Trimming pared 0 bases from V and 3 bases from J, leaving 9 bases between. The germline CDR1 and CDR2 sequences are SGHRS and YFSETQ. CDR3 size: 14 residues.

V and J are TRBV7-9 and TRBJ2-5; 7 nucleotides line up with TRBD1. With V trimmed by 5 bases and J by 3 bases, 3 bases remained unmatched. This CDR3 contains 13 residues. CDR1 and CDR2 from the germline V gene are SEHNR and FQNEAQ (reference sequence). Here the CDR3 DNA reads TGTGCCAGCAGCCGGACAGGAGAAGAGACCCAGTACTTC. This translates into CASSRTGEETQYF. Full variable domain (rest looked up from reference TRBV7-9 and TRBJ2-5): DTGVSQNPRHKITKRGQNVTFRCDPISEHNRLYWYRQTLGQGPEFLTYFQNEAQLEKSRLLSDRFSAERPKGSFSTLEIQRTEQGDSAMYLCASSRTGEETQYFGPGTRLLVL.

This clone was detected once. This rearrangement joins TRBV28 to TRBJ2-1; TRBD1 is a possible D gene (6 bases). V lost 5 bases and J 8 bases, leaving 19 bases between the germline ends. Germline V gives CDR1 MDHEN, CDR2 SYDVKM. This CDR3 has 15 amino acids. CDR3 sequence (DNA): TGTGCCAGCAGTCATCGGGACACCCTTGCAGATGAGCAGTTCTTC. This translates into CASSHRDTLADEQFF.

The V gene is TRBV2, the J gene TRBJ2-3; 13 nucleotides line up with TRBD2. The CDR3 runs 16 residues. Germline trimming cut 5 bases from V and 2 bases from J; bases unmatched to any gene: 4. Germline values: CDR1 SNHLY, CDR2 FYNNEI. CDR3 sequence (DNA): TGTGCCAGCAGTCTGGGACTAGCGGGAACCACAGATACGCAGTATTTT. Protein sequence: CASSLGLAGTTDTQYF.

The genes are TRBV19 and TRBJ1-2; D gene ambiguous. V shed 6 bases and J shed 6 bases, with 23 bases lying between them. Germline assignment: CDR1 LNHDA and CDR2 SQIVND (reference sequence). This CDR3 is 16 amino acids long. CDR3 coding DNA: TGTGCCAGTAGCACCAGATATGCCGCGGTTACGGATGGCTACACCTTC. Encoded protein: CASSTRYAAVTDGYTF.

CDR3 residues: CASSLDRGRAGELFF. CDR3 sequence (DNA): TGTGCCAGCAGCCTGGACAGGGGGCGCGCCGGGGAGCTGTTTTTT. The genes are TRBV28 and TRBJ2-2; TRBD1 matches 11 bases. Germline V CDR1 and CDR2: MDHEN, SYDVKM. This CDR3 region has 15 residues. Trimming took 6 bases from V and 6 from J; bases not matched to a gene: 6.

The V gene is TRBV2, the J gene TRBJ1-1; 7 bases are shared with TRBD1. The CDR3 contains 13 residues. Germline CDR1 SNHLY, CDR2 FYNNEI. Trimming removed 6 bases from V and 8 bases from J; junction bases left unmatched: 9. The CDR3 DNA reads as TGTGCCAGCAGGAGAACAGGGGAACCCGAAGCTTTCTTT. Residues: CASRRTGEPEAFF.

This clone was observed a single time. The chain uses TRBV11-1 and TRBJ2-5; TRBD2 might be the D (6 bases). CDR1 is SGHAT, CDR2 FQDESV, per germline (reference sequence). The V end lost 5 bases, the J end lost 6 bases, and 22 bases lay between the germline ends. The length of the CDR3 is 16 residues. CDR3 sequence reads: CASSQWGRTRPKTQYF. The CDR3 DNA reads as TGTGCCAGCAGCCAGTGGGGGAGGACCCGACCGAAGACCCAGTACTTC.

This clone has just one count. The chain carries TRBV28 and TRBJ2-7; TRBD2 matches at 7 bases. CDR1 and CDR2 (germline): MDHEN, SYDVKM. The V gene end was trimmed by 6 bases and the J gene end by 0 bases; junction bases not matched to a gene: 2. The CDR3 is made up of 13 amino acids. CDR3 sequence (DNA): TGTGCCAGCAGGCGGGGGTTCTCCTACGAGCAGTACTTC. Encoded protein: CASRRGFSYEQYF.

The genes are TRBV7-8 and TRBJ2-4, with D possibly being TRBD2 (6 bases). The CDR3 covers 19 residues. The V gene lost 4 bases and the J gene lost 5 bases, with 27 bases spanning the gap. The germline V gene encodes CDR1 SGHVS and CDR2 FQNEAQ. The DNA of the CDR3 is TGTGCCAGCAGCTCAGAGGGTCTGGTCTGGCGGGGAGTTCAAAACATTCAGTACTTC. Translated: CASSSEGLVWRGVQNIQYF.

The V call is TRBV30, the J call TRBJ1-2, with TRBD1 as a possible D gene (5 bases). The CDR3 runs to 15 residues. V shed 0 bases and J shed 4 bases, with 15 bases lying between them. CDR1 GTSNPN and CDR2 SVGIG come from the germline V gene (reference sequence). The CDR3 here is CAWSVGEHPVYGYTF. The DNA of the CDR3 is TGTGCCTGGAGTGTAGGGGAACATCCAGTCTATGGCTACACCTTC.

The CDR3 region is CASSRSGGSYEAQHF. The CDR3, as DNA: TGTGCCAGTAGTAGGTCAGGGGGCTCCTATGAGGCCCAGCATTTT. The V call is TRBV19, the J call TRBJ1-5; TRBD1 agrees at 8 bases. This CDR3 has 15 amino acids. With 4 bases clipped from V and 11 bases from J, the junction kept 13 bases outside the gene matches. Germline lookup yields CDR1 LNHDA and CDR2 SQIVND (reference sequence).